This is a list of T cell receptor beta chains from one sample in a study of blood T cell repertoires in COVID-19. Generated by immunoSEQ multiplex PCR, the TCRdb table keeps only in-frame clones and is missing some. The top ten hold around 16% of the sample, which has about 150,000 clones, approximately 90% seen once. Source material: peripheral blood. The receptors were gathered from a middle-aged woman with acute or convalescent COVID-19. CDR3s include the opening cysteine and the closing phenylalanine or tryptophan. D genes are given only for firm matches. For some rows the clone size is stated as once, few or many, or as a class when expanded; others skip it.

.,TRBV7-9,.,TRBJ2-6,TGTGCCAGCAGCTCCGCCAGTCACGTCCTGACTTTC,CASSSASHVLTF
TRBD1,TRBV13,.,TRBJ1-6,TGTGCCAGCAGCCGAAGGGACAGGGGGCTACCCCTCCACTTT,CASSRRDRGLPLHF
TRBD1,TRBV5-6,.,TRBJ2-3,TGTGCCAGCAGCTCCCCCGGGACAGGGATTGGTTTTGATACGCAGTATTTT,CASSSPGTGIGFDTQYF
TRBD1,TRBV5-8,.,TRBJ2-7,TGTGCCAGCAGCTTGCCCGGACAGGGCTCCTACGAGCAGTACTTC,CASSLPGQGSYEQYF
TRBD1,TRBV14,.,TRBJ2-1,TGTGCCAGCAGCCACCTACCGGGACAGGGAGGAAATGAGCAGTTCTTC,CASSHLPGQGGNEQFF
TRBD2,TRBV4-1,once,TRBJ2-3,TGCGCCAGCAGCAAAGCCGCGTCTAGCGGGGGGGGACCCACAGATACGCAGTATTTT,CASSKAASSGGGPTDTQYF
TRBD1,TRBV4-1,few,TRBJ2-7,TGCGCCAGCAGCCCCGACAGGGGGGGAACCTACGAGCAGTACTTC,CASSPDRGGTYEQYF
.,TRBV3-1/TRBV3-2,few,TRBJ1-6,TGTGCCAGCAGCCCTCCGGGGGATGAATCACCCCTCCACTTT,CASSPPGDESPLHF
.,TRBV7-8,.,TRBJ2-1,TGTGCCAGCAGCGGGGACTCGTACTCGGTAACGTTCTTC,CASSGDSYSVTFF
TRBD2,TRBV2,.,TRBJ2-1,TGTGCCAGCAGCGAGGCCAGCGGGAGGGCCCGGGTGAAGGGCAATGAGCAGTTCTTC,CASSEASGRARVKGNEQFF
TRBD1,TRBV18,few,TRBJ2-1,TGTGCCAGCTCAAGAGACAGGGGCTACAATGAGCAGTTCTTC,CASSRDRGYNEQFF
.,TRBV11-2,once,TRBJ2-7,TGTGCCAGCAGCTTAGGGCTGGGGGCAGGATCCTACGAGCAGTACTTC,CASSLGLGAGSYEQYF
TRBD1,TRBV6-5,.,TRBJ1-2,TGTGCCAGCAGGACGACCGGGACAGGGGCAAATGGCTACACCTTC,CASRTTGTGANGYTF
.,TRBV28,.,TRBJ1-1,TGTGCCAGCACCCCAGGCGGGCCTGGGAACACTGAAGCTTTCTTT,CASTPGGPGNTEAFF
TRBD1,TRBV18,.,TRBJ2-1,TGTGCCAGCTCATTCACAGGGGATCACTACAATGAGCAGTTCTTC,CASSFTGDHYNEQFF
.,TRBV27,.,TRBJ2-3,TGTGCCAGCAGTAAAACAGGAATTTGGACAGATACGCAGTATTTT,CASSKTGIWTDTQYF
.,TRBV5-6,.,TRBJ2-3,TGTGCCAGCAGGCATGGGCTTACTAGCACAGATACGCAGTATTTT,CASRHGLTSTDTQYF
.,TRBV6-5,.,TRBJ2-1,TGTGCCAGCAGTTACTCAGCAGGATCCTACAATGAGCAGTTCTTC,CASSYSAGSYNEQFF
TRBD1,TRBV15,.,TRBJ1-2,TGTGCCACCAGCAGAGCTCCAGGGGGCCCTCTTTTAATCTATGGCTACACCTTC,CATSRAPGGPLLIYGYTF
TRBD2,TRBV14,.,TRBJ2-1,TGTGCCAGCAGCCAAGATCTTCGGGGACTAGCGGGAGATGAGCAGTTCTTC,CASSQDLRGLAGDEQFF
TRBD2,TRBV15,.,TRBJ2-5,TGTGCCACCAGCAGAGATGGACTAGCGGGGGAAGAGACCCAGTACTTC,CATSRDGLAGEETQYF
.,TRBV18,.,TRBJ1-5,TGTGCCAGCTCACCCTTTAGCAATCAGCCCCAGCATTTT,CASSPFSNQPQHF
TRBD1,TRBV28,.,TRBJ2-1,TGTGCCAGCAGAAACAGGGGGAATACCTACAATGAGCAGTTCTTC,CASRNRGNTYNEQFF
TRBD2,TRBV3-1/TRBV3-2,.,TRBJ2-2,TGTGCCAGCAGCCAAGATTCTAGCGGGGGACTTTACACCGGGGAGCTGTTTTTT,CASSQDSSGGLYTGELFF
TRBD1,TRBV18,.,TRBJ2-5,TGTGCCAGCTCACCAGGGACAGGCCGACAAGAGACCCAGTACTTC,CASSPGTGRQETQYF
TRBD2,TRBV7-8,.,TRBJ2-7,TGTGCCAGCAGCTCTAGCGGTCCCTTCGAGCAGTACTTC,CASSSSGPFEQYF
TRBD2,TRBV28,.,TRBJ2-2,TGTGCCAGCACCACTGGCGGGAGGGGTGGGGAGCTGTTTTTT,CASTTGGRGGELFF
.,TRBV7-3,.,TRBJ2-6,TGTGCCAGCAGCTCAAACAGGGTCTCAGGGGCCAACGTCCTGACTTTC,CASSSNRVSGANVLTF
.,TRBV7-3,once,TRBJ2-1,TGTGCCAGCAGTTCGATACCCACCCCAGGGCCCGGAAATGAGCAGTTCTTC,CASSSIPTPGPGNEQFF
TRBD2,TRBV10-3,.,TRBJ2-7,TGTGCCATCAGTGAAATGTCTAGCGGGTACTACGAGCAGTACTTC,CAISEMSSGYYEQYF
.,TRBV4-2,.,TRBJ2-2,TGTGCCAGCAGCCAGGTCAATAGGAACACCGGGGAGCTGTTTTTT,CASSQVNRNTGELFF
TRBD1,TRBV14,once,TRBJ2-2,TGTGCCAGCAGCTCTGACAGGGCCTACACCGGGGAGCTGTTTTTT,CASSSDRAYTGELFF
TRBD2,TRBV4-2,.,TRBJ2-1,TGTGCCAGCAGCCAAGCCTCTAGCGGGAGAGTCTACAATGAGCAGTTCTTC,CASSQASSGRVYNEQFF
.,TRBV11-2,.,TRBJ2-7,TGTGCCAGCAGCCCATCCTACGAGCAGTACTTC,CASSPSYEQYF
.,TRBV29-1,.,TRBJ2-7,TGCAGCGTTGCCACAGGAACCTACGAGCAGTACTTC,CSVATGTYEQYF
TRBD1,TRBV7-6,.,TRBJ1-2,TGTGCCAGCAGCCCTTCCAGACAGGGTGACTATGGCTACACCTTC,CASSPSRQGDYGYTF
.,TRBV7-9,.,TRBJ2-2,TGTGCCAGCAGCTTAATACAGAGCAACACCGGGGAGCTGTTTTTT,CASSLIQSNTGELFF
TRBD1,TRBV15,once,TRBJ2-7,TGTGCCACCAGCAGAGAAGGGACAGGGGGCACCGAGCAGTACTTC,CATSREGTGGTEQYF
TRBD1,TRBV10-3,.,TRBJ2-6,TGTGCCATCAGTCCCGGGACAGGGACTGGGGCCAACGTCCTGACTTTC,CAISPGTGTGANVLTF
.,TRBV12-3/TRBV12-4,.,TRBJ1-6,TGTGCCAGCAGCGACAGGTCATCACCCCTCCACTTT,CASSDRSSPLHF
.,TRBV21-1,.,TRBJ2-7,TGTGCCAGCAGCAAAAATAAGACTAGCGGGAGGGGCTACGAGCAGTACTTC,CASSKNKTSGRGYEQYF
.,TRBV12-3/TRBV12-4,.,TRBJ2-7,TGTGCCAGCAGTTTAGGGCGGGCTAACGAGCAGTACTTC,CASSLGRANEQYF
TRBD2,TRBV6-6,.,TRBJ2-3,TGTGCCAGCAGCGCGGGGGGAAGCACAGATACGCAGTATTTT,CASSAGGSTDTQYF
.,TRBV7-3,.,TRBJ2-1,TGTGCCAGCAGCTTAACGGCGGGCAGCAATGAGCAGTTCTTC,CASSLTAGSNEQFF